This T cell receptor (beta chain) was sequenced during a study of blood T cell repertoires in COVID-19. Across the whole study: Specimens from acute and convalescent COVID-19 originated in the United States, Italy and Spain.

The protocol was immunoSEQ multiplex PCR, while the TCRdb copy is restricted to in-frame clones and leaves out a portion. The repertoire holds roughly 76,000 clones, roughly 80% seen once, with approximately 39% in the top ten. Germline V gene sequence: CDR1 LGHNT, CDR2 FRNRAP. Trimming took off 11 bases at V and 0 bases at J, with 11 bases between the two ends. This CDR3 has 13 amino acids. The clonotype comes from a woman in her 70s with acute or convalescent COVID-19. The chain carries TRBV12-5 and TRBJ1-3; perhaps TRBD1 as D (5 bases). Source material: peripheral blood. CDR3 loop: CASQVSSGNTIYF. The CDR3 DNA reads TGTGCTTCACAGGTCAGCTCTGGAAACACCATATATTTT.